These 9 T cell receptor beta chains came from one sample sequenced in a study of OX40 agonist ivuxolimab in advanced cancers. Using immunoSEQ multiplex PCR, the repertoire was profiled, and TCRdb retains in-frame clones only, with some absent. The data hold 85,000 to 100,000 clones, with 85% to 95% observed a single time. The sequencing used CD4+ or CD8+ T cells sorted from blood, collected in a trial of the OX40 agonist ivuxolimab. The receptors shown here come from an adult with an advanced solid tumor such as melanoma, head and neck, liver or kidney cancer.

The rearrangement joins TRBV28 to TRBJ2-1, with D tentatively TRBD2 (5 bases). Germline CDR1 is MDHEN and CDR2 is SYDVKM. V dropped 4 bases and J dropped 0 bases, with 16 bases sitting between them. CDR3 length equals 17 residues. This chain's CDR3 is CASSSLSGHYSYNEQFF. The CDR3, as DNA: TGTGCCAGCAGTTCCCTCAGCGGTCATTACTCCTACAATGAGCAGTTCTTC.

This clone showed up just once. The CDR3 loop reads CASTPGGRTEAFF. The DNA for the CDR3 is TGTGCCAGCACCCCTGGAGGACGAACTGAAGCTTTCTTT. The chain recombines TRBV25-1 with TRBJ1-1; no definite D call. Trimming stripped 7 bases from V and 5 bases from J, with 14 bases between. The CDR3 has 13 residues. Germline CDR1 and CDR2: MGHDK and SYGVNS.

The chain has TRBV7-2 and TRBJ2-3; 15 bases line up with TRBD2. The CDR3 totals 17 residues. The V segment lost 5 bases and the J segment 2 bases; nucleotides outside the gene matches: 5. Germline V gene sequence: CDR1 SGHTA, CDR2 FQGNSA. This CDR3 is CASSTGLAGGTTDTQYF. The CDR3 nucleotides read TGTGCCAGCAGCACGGGACTAGCGGGAGGAACCACAGATACGCAGTATTTT.

This clone was seen just once. This sequence joins TRBV6-5 and TRBJ2-1, with 10 bases that match TRBD2. The CDR3 is 16 amino acids. After removal of 1 base from V and 7 bases from J, the junction contained 7 bases not matched to a gene. Germline CDR1 MNHEY, CDR2 SVGAGI. In DNA, the CDR3 is TGTGCCAGCAGTTACTTCCTAGCGGGAGTGAGGAATGAGCAGTTCTTC. This encodes CASSYFLAGVRNEQFF.

The V gene is TRBV6-5, the J gene TRBJ2-7, with unresolved D. The germline V and J ends were trimmed by 8 bases and 1 base, with 6 bases remaining between them. The CDR3 runs to 11 residues. The germline gives CDR1 MNHEY, CDR2 SVGAGI. CDR3 coding DNA: TGTGCCAGCGGGGAATCCTACGAGCAGTACGTC. Translated: CASGESYEQYV.

J is TRBJ2-4 and V is TRBV28; 8 nucleotides match TRBD2. Germline loops: CDR1 MDHEN, CDR2 SYDVKM. The CDR3 extends over 14 amino acids. Losses at the gene ends were 9 bases for V and 4 bases for J; bases not matched to a gene: 8. Written as DNA, the CDR3 is TGTGCCAGTCTTCGCGGGGGGTTAAAAAACATTCAGTACTTC. It encodes CASLRGGLKNIQYF. Based on the CDR3 plus reference TRBV28 and TRBJ2-4, the full variable domain is DVKVTQSSRYLVKRTGEKVFLECVQDMDHENMFWYRQDPGLGLRLIYFSYDVKMKEKGDIPEGYSVSREKKERFSLILESASTNQTSMYLCASLRGGLKNIQYFGAGTRLSVL.

The chain uses TRBV11-3 and TRBJ2-3; 7 bases map to TRBD1. The CDR3 length is 15 residues. V lost 3 bases to trimming and J lost 1 base; unmatched junction nucleotides: 4. Germline values: CDR1 SGHNT, CDR2 YENEEA. The CDR3 protein is CASSFRDSRTDTQYF. The CDR3 DNA reads TGTGCCAGCAGCTTTCGGGACAGTCGCACAGATACGCAGTATTTT.

J is TRBJ1-1 and V is TRBV11-2; D is ambiguous. With 5 bases removed from V and 5 bases from J, the gap between germline ends came to 12 bases. There are 13 residues in the CDR3. The germline V gene encodes CDR1 SGHAT and CDR2 FQNNGV. The CDR3 DNA sequence: TGTGCCAGCAGCCAAGGAGGGATGACTGAAGCTTTCTTT. It is translated as CASSQGGMTEAFF.

The chain joins TRBV28 to TRBJ1-3; no clear D gene. The V gene lost 1 base and the J gene lost 0 bases, with 13 bases spanning the gap. The CDR3 covers 17 residues. Per germline, CDR1 MDHEN and CDR2 SYDVKM. CDR3: CASSLSYEALSGNTIYF. In DNA form, the CDR3 reads TGTGCCAGCAGTTTATCCTATGAGGCTCTCTCTGGAAACACCATATATTTT.